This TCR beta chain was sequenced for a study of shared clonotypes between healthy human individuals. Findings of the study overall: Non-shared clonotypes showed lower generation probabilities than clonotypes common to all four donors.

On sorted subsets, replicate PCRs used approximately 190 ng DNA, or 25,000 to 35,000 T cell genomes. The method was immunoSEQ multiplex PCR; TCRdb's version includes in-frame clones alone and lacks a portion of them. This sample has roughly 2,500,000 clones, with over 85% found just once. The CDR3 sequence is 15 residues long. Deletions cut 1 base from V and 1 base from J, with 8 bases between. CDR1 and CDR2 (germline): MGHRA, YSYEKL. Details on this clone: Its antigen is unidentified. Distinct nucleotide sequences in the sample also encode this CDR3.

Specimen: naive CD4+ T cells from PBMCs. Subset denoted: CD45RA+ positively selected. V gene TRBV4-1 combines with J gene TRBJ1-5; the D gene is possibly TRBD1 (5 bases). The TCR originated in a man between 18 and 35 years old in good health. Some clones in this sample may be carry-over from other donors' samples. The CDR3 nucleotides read TGCGCCAGCAGCCAAGGTCGGGGGAGCAATCAGCCCCAGCATTTT. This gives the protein CASSQGRGSNQPQHF.